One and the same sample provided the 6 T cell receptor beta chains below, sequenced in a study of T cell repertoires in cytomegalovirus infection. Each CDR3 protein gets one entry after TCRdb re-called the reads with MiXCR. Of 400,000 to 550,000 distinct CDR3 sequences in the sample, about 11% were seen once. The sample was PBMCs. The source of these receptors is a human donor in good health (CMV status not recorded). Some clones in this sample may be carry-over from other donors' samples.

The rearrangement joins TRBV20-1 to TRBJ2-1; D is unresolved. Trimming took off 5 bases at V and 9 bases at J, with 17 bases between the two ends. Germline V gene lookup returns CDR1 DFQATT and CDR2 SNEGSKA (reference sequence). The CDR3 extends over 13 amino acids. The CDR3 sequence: CSAPREGPSEQFF. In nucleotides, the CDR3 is TGCAGTGCTCCCCGAGAAGGTCCGAGTGAGCAGTTCTTC.

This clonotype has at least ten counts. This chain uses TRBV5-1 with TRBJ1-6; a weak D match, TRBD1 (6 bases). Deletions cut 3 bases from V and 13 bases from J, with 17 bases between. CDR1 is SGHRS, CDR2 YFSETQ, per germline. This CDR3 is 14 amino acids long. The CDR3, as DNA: TGCGCCAGCAGCTCAGGGGAACCGCTGGCGCCCCTCCACTTT. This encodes CASSSGEPLAPLHF.

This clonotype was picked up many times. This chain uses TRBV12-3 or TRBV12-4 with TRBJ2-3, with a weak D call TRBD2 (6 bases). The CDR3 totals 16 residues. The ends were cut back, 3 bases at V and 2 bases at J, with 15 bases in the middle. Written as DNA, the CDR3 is TGTGCCAGCAGTTTCCGGATTCGGCGGGACACAGATACGCAGTATTTT. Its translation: CASSFRIRRDTDTQYF.

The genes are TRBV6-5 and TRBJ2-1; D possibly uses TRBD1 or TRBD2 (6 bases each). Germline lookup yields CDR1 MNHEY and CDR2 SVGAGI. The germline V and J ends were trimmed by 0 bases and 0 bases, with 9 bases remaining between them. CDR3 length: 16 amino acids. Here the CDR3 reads CASSYSWGASYNEQFF. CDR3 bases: TGTGCCAGCAGTTACTCGTGGGGGGCCTCCTACAATGAGCAGTTCTTC.

In DNA, the CDR3 is TGTGCCATCAGTGAAGGGGACACTTCCTACGAGCAGTACTTC. Protein: CAISEGDTSYEQYF. This chain uses TRBV10-3 with TRBJ2-7, with D maybe TRBD1 (6 bases). In germline, CDR1 is ENHRY, CDR2 SYGVKD. The CDR3 extends over 14 amino acids. V was shortened by 3 bases and J by 1 base, with 10 bases between the two germline ends.

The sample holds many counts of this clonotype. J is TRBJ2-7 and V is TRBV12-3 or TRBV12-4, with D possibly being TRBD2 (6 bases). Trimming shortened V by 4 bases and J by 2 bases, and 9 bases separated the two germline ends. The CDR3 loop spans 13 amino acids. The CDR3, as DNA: TGTGCCAGCAGTTGGGGAGGACCCTACGAGCAGTACTTC. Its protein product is CASSWGGPYEQYF.